This TCR beta chain derives from a study of patients and donors after allogeneic stem cell transplantation. This clonotype was seen a handful of times. TCRdb re-called the RT-PCR reads with MiXCR, one entry per CDR3 protein. The table has some 200,000 distinct CDR3 sequences, approximately 41% seen once. Sequencing was carried out using blood, either unsorted or a sorted T cell fraction (not recorded which). The origin of this receptor is a human donor who was either an allogeneic HSCT recipient or a stem cell or donor lymphocyte infusion donor (not recorded which). It is not recorded whose cells these are; they may come from a transplant donor.

CDR3: CASSYSGGTILETQYF. CDR3 nucleotides: TGTGCCAGCAGTTACTCGGGAGGGACTATCCTGGAGACCCAGTACTTC. V is TRBV6-5 and J is TRBJ2-5, with 7 bases matching TRBD2. CDR1 and CDR2 from the germline V gene are MNHEY and SVGAGI. The CDR3 spans 16 residues. V trimming: 0 bases; J trimming: 5 bases; junction bases outside the gene matches: 9.